This TCR beta chain was sequenced in a study of shared clonotypes between healthy human individuals. About the research overall: CD4 naive and memory got three plates each, CD8 naive two, CD8 memory one.

The assay ran at deep level. Sequencing was performed with immunoSEQ multiplex PCR; in TCRdb, only in-frame clones are kept and a portion is missing. The data contain millions of clones, more than 90% of them singletons. Germline V CDR1 and CDR2: KGHSH, LQKENI. The CDR3 is made up of 14 amino acids. The V end lost 0 bases, the J end lost 7 bases, and 13 bases lay between the germline ends. Free of recent acute infections or vaccinations, the donors were healthy HIV-negative adults. The gene calls are TRBV18 and TRBJ2-7, with D possibly TRBD1 on 6 matching bases. The clonotype was recovered from a man aged 18 to 29 in good health. Material for sequencing was naive CD4+ T cells sorted from blood. The sample's subset: CD45RA+ positively selected. The CDR3 loop reads CASSPPGQGMEQYF. CDR3 DNA sequence: TGTGCCAGCTCACCACCGGGGCAGGGGATGGAGCAGTACTTC.